This TCR beta chain was sequenced during a study of T-cell reconstitution after alpha-beta-depleted transplantation in children. This clonotype appeared many times. Preparing the TCRbeta library involved the use of unique molecular identifiers. Via MiXCR, TCRdb re-called the PCR reads, giving one row per CDR3 protein. The data show 200,000 to 250,000 distinct CDR3 sequences, with roughly a quarter seen just once and roughly 2.5% held by the top ten. This CDR3 comprises 19 residues. Germline values: CDR1 KGHDR, CDR2 SFDVKD. The trim removed 0 bases at V and 5 bases at J, leaving 11 bases unmatched. V and J are TRBV24-1 and TRBJ2-1; 11 bases agree with TRBD2. The origin of this receptor is a girl aged 2 to 9 with Fanconi anemia, due to receive a stem cell transplant. The sequencing used PBMCs, collected before TCRalphabeta/CD19-depleted stem cell transplant. The DNA for the CDR3 is TGTGCCACCAGTGATTTGCGAGGGTCCGCTAGCGGGAGGAACAATGAGCAGTTCTTC. Its protein is CATSDLRGSASGRNNEQFF.